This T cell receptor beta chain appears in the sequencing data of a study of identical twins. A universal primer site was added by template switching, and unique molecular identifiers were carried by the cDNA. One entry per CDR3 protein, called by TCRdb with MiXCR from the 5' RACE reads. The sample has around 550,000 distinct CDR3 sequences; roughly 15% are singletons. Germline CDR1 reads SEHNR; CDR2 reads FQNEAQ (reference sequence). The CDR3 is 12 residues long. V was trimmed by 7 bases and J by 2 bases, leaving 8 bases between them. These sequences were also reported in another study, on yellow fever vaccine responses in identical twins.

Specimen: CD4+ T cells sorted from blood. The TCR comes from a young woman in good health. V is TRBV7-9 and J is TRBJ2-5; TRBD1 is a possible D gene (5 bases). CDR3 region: CASTPGQETQYF. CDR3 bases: TGTGCCAGCACCCCAGGGCAAGAGACCCAGTACTTC.